Listed here are 27 T cell receptor beta chains from one sample, sequenced in a study of blood T cell repertoires in COVID-19. The repertoire was sequenced with immunoSEQ multiplex PCR; TCRdb's copy has only in-frame clones and lacks some. The table includes about 87,000 clones, over 80% detected once. The specimen was peripheral blood. All receptors come from a woman aged 65 to 85 with acute or convalescent COVID-19.

V and J are TRBV5-1 and TRBJ2-3, with D perhaps matching TRBD1 (5 bases). CDR3 length equals 15 residues. V was cut by 4 bases and J by 2 bases, with 14 bases left in between. The germline V gene has CDR1 SGHRS and CDR2 YFSETQ. CDR3 region: CASSLTGIFTDTQYF. CDR3 sequence (DNA): TGCGCCAGCAGCCTAACAGGCATTTTCACAGATACGCAGTATTTT.

The chain couples TRBV29-1 to TRBJ2-5; TRBD2 matches 10 bases. Germline V gene data show CDR1 as SQVTM and CDR2 as ANQGSEA. Losses at the gene ends were 3 bases for V and 5 bases for J; bases not matched to a gene: 6. The CDR3 length is 14 residues. The CDR3 reads CSVESGGAFETQYF. The CDR3 DNA reads as TGCAGCGTTGAGAGCGGGGGGGCCTTTGAGACCCAGTACTTC.

The chain uses TRBV20-1 and TRBJ1-6; perhaps TRBD1 as D (5 bases). The CDR3 is 15 amino acids. Trimming pared 3 bases from V and 9 bases from J, leaving 18 bases between. In germline, CDR1 is DFQATT, CDR2 SNEGSKA (reference sequence). CDR3 DNA: TGCAGTGCTAGTTGGAGGGGAGGATTTGGTTCACCCCTCCACTTT. It codes for CSASWRGGFGSPLHF.

J is TRBJ2-1 and V is TRBV19; 9 positions agree with TRBD1. The CDR3 runs 16 residues. CDR1 is LNHDA, CDR2 SQIVND, per germline (reference sequence). The V and J ends lost 7 bases and 6 bases, in that order; junction bases with no gene match: 13. In DNA, the CDR3 is TGTGCCAGTACCACCGGGTGGAAGGACAGGGGCAATGAGCAGTTCTTC. It codes for CASTTGWKDRGNEQFF.

The chain links TRBV5-1 to TRBJ2-7; tentatively, D is TRBD1 (6 bases). The CDR3 totals 12 residues. Germline lookup yields CDR1 SGHRS and CDR2 YFSETQ. V lost 1 base and J 6 bases, leaving 8 bases between the germline ends. The CDR3 here is CASSLQGGEQYF. The CDR3 DNA follows: TGCGCCAGCAGCTTGCAAGGGGGCGAGCAGTACTTC.

The rearrangement joins TRBV19 to TRBJ1-1; no reliable D call. This CDR3 spans 13 amino acids. Germline loops: CDR1 LNHDA, CDR2 SQIVND (reference sequence). Trimming took off 2 bases at V and 1 base at J, with 5 bases between the two ends. The CDR3 DNA reads TGTGCCAGTAGTATAAGTAGGAACACTGAAGCTTTCTTT. This codes for CASSISRNTEAFF.

Written as DNA, the CDR3 is TGTGCCAGCAGTGAATCGGGGACAGTAGGGGAGACCCAGTACTTC. Protein: CASSESGTVGETQYF. J is TRBJ2-5 and V is TRBV6-1; 7 bases are shared with TRBD1. Germline V gives CDR1 MNHNS, CDR2 SASEGT. This CDR3 region has 15 residues. V was pared by 2 bases and J by 5 bases, with 8 bases of the junction left unmatched.

The V and J genes are TRBV29-1 and TRBJ2-2; possibly TRBD1 for D (6 bases). Trimming removed 6 bases at V and 2 bases at J, with 10 bases between. CDR1 and CDR2 (germline): SQVTM, ANQGSEA. The CDR3 contains 13 residues. CDR3 DNA sequence: TGCAGCGTCGGACAGAGTAACACCGGGGAGCTGTTTTTT. Amino acids: CSVGQSNTGELFF.

The rearrangement links TRBV10-1 to TRBJ1-1; D gene uncertain. V was clipped by 1 base and J by 2 bases, with 8 bases between them. CDR1 WNHNN and CDR2 SYGVQD come from the germline V gene (reference sequence). The CDR3 is 14 amino acids. The CDR3 DNA reads as TGCGCCAGCAGTGAGTTGACGGGAAACACTGAAGCTTTCTTT. This encodes CASSELTGNTEAFF.

J is TRBJ2-6 and V is TRBV19; unclear D gene. The length of the CDR3 is 15 residues. Trimming took 3 bases from V and 2 from J, leaving 8 bases between them. Germline-derived CDR1 and CDR2 are LNHDA and SQIVND (reference sequence). The CDR3: CASSIGVAGANVLTF. The DNA of the CDR3 is TGTGCCAGTAGTATCGGTGTTGCTGGGGCCAACGTCCTGACTTTC.

This clone was detected only a few times. The chain joins TRBV3-1 (or the pseudogene TRBV3-2) to TRBJ2-2, with D tentatively TRBD2 (5 bases). The V end lost 1 base, the J end lost 5 bases, and 5 bases lay between the germline ends. The CDR3 is 13 residues long. Germline CDR1 reads LGHDT; CDR2 reads YNNKEL (reference sequence). The CDR3 region has the DNA TGTGCCAGCAGCCAAGCGGGGACCGGGGAGCTGTTTTTT. Its protein product is CASSQAGTGELFF.

This chain links TRBV19 with TRBJ2-2; perhaps TRBD2 as D (5 bases). This CDR3 spans 15 amino acids. The V end was cut by 6 bases, the J end by 1 base, with 12 bases between. Germline lookup yields CDR1 LNHDA and CDR2 SQIVND (reference sequence). CDR3 DNA: TGTGCCAGTAGGGGAGCCGGCGAGAACACCGGGGAGCTGTTTTTT. This codes for CASRGAGENTGELFF. Drawing the rest from reference TRBV19 and TRBJ2-2, the complete variable domain is DGGITQSPKYLFRKEGQNVTLSCEQNLNHDAMYWYRQDPGQGLRLIYYSQIVNDFQKGDIAEGYSVSREKKESFPLTVTSAQKNPTAFYLCASRGAGENTGELFFGEGSRLTVL.

V gene TRBV18 combines with J gene TRBJ1-4, with TRBD1 matching over 8 bases. CDR3 length: 15 residues. With V trimmed by 3 bases and J by 6 bases, 6 bases remained unmatched. Germline-derived CDR1 and CDR2 are KGHSH and LQKENI. CDR3 region: CASSPRTGRDEKLFF. As DNA, the CDR3 is TGTGCCAGCTCACCCCGGACAGGGAGGGATGAAAAACTGTTTTTT.

V is TRBV6-1 and J is TRBJ1-5; weak D call: TRBD1 (5 bases). The CDR3 extends over 16 amino acids. Germline V CDR1 and CDR2: MNHNS, SASEGT. With 2 bases removed from V and 5 bases from J, the gap between germline ends came to 16 bases. CDR3 bases: TGTGCCAGCAGTGAAATAAGGGGCCGGGAGGATCAGCCCCAGCATTTT. This translates into CASSEIRGREDQPQHF.

This clone was seen more than once but under ten times. V gene TRBV10-3 combines with J gene TRBJ2-7; D is perhaps TRBD1 (5 bases). Germline CDR1 reads ENHRY; CDR2 reads SYGVKD. Trimming took off 8 bases at V and 7 bases at J, with 33 bases between the two ends. This CDR3 spans 18 amino acids. The CDR3 reads CAISGRVREVTYLDEQYF. DNA of the CDR3: TGTGCCATCTCCGGCAGGGTAAGGGAAGTGACCTACCTAGATGAGCAGTACTTC.

The CDR3 protein is CASSSYPTGTSPGYTF. The CDR3 DNA is TGTGCCAGCAGTTCGTACCCGACAGGGACTTCGCCTGGCTACACCTTC. The chain has TRBV27 and TRBJ1-2, with TRBD1 matching 7 bases. The germline gives CDR1 MNHEY, CDR2 SMNVEV (reference sequence). J was trimmed by 7 bases and V by 4 bases; bases with no gene match: 15. This CDR3 comprises 16 residues.

In its sample, this clone was seen a few times. The V and J genes are TRBV5-5 and TRBJ2-7, with a weak D call TRBD1 (5 bases). Germline V gene sequence: CDR1 SGHKS, CDR2 YYEKEE (reference sequence). V was pared by 0 bases and J by 3 bases, with 13 bases between. The CDR3 sequence is 15 residues long. CDR3 loop: CASSLVGAGLYEQYF. DNA for the CDR3: TGTGCCAGCAGCTTGGTTGGGGCAGGGCTCTACGAGCAGTACTTC.

There are a few counts of this clone. The CDR3 here is CASSAGTGPVYEQYF. As DNA, the CDR3 is TGTGCCAGCAGCGCTGGGACAGGGCCGGTCTACGAGCAGTACTTC. The chain couples TRBV9 to TRBJ2-7, with 9 bases aligning to TRBD1. The CDR3 has 15 residues. V was pared by 3 bases and J by 3 bases, with 7 bases of the junction left unmatched. The V gene's germline CDR1 is SGDLS and CDR2 YYNGEE.

This clone was found a few times. This chain uses TRBV7-8 with TRBJ2-7; unclear D gene. This CDR3 region has 13 residues. Trimming cost V 1 base and J 1 base, with 5 bases left between them. CDR1 and CDR2 (germline): SGHVS, FQNEAQ. CDR3 sequence: CASSLVRSYEQYF. The CDR3 DNA reads as TGTGCCAGCAGCTTAGTCAGATCCTACGAGCAGTACTTC.

The chain couples TRBV12-5 to TRBJ1-2; perhaps TRBD1 as D (6 bases). Trimming cost V 0 bases and J 6 bases, with 14 bases left between them. The CDR3 sequence is 15 residues long. Germline V lookup: CDR1 LGHNT, CDR2 FRNRAP. The CDR3 DNA is TGTGCTAGTGGTTTGGTACGCCCAGGGGTAGATGGCTACACCTTC. It yields the protein CASGLVRPGVDGYTF.

CDR3 sequence (DNA): TGTGCCAGCAGCTTCCAGGGGTTCACTGAAGCTTTCTTT. It codes for CASSFQGFTEAFF. The V gene is TRBV5-5, the J gene TRBJ1-1; D is perhaps TRBD1 (6 bases). Trimming stripped 2 bases from V and 4 bases from J, with 9 bases between. Germline values: CDR1 SGHKS, CDR2 YYEKEE (reference sequence). This CDR3 region has 13 residues.

V and J are TRBV10-3 and TRBJ2-3; D not certain. V was pared by 6 bases and J by 3 bases, with 16 bases between. The CDR3 length is 15 residues. Germline V gene sequence: CDR1 ENHRY, CDR2 SYGVKD. The CDR3 protein is CAISDDSRETDTQYF. The CDR3, as DNA: TGTGCCATCAGCGACGACTCCCGTGAGACAGATACGCAGTATTTT.

This chain uses TRBV5-4 with TRBJ2-3, with TRBD1 identical over 8 bases. The CDR3 contains 16 residues. V shed 0 bases and J 6 bases; nucleotides not matched to a gene: 9. The germline gives CDR1 SGHNT, CDR2 YYREEE (reference sequence). Written as DNA, the CDR3 is TGTGCCAGCAGCTTGGCTGGGCAGGGGGCTTGGGATACGCAGTATTTT. Translating it yields CASSLAGQGAWDTQYF.

The chain uses TRBV11-3 and TRBJ2-3; D may be TRBD1 (6 bases). The CDR3 is 14 amino acids. Looked up from germline, CDR1 is SGHNT and CDR2 is YENEEA. The V end lost 5 bases, the J end lost 4 bases, and 13 bases lay between the germline ends. CDR3 amino acids: CASSLSSGADTQYF. DNA for the CDR3: TGTGCCAGCAGCCTGTCCTCAGGGGCAGATACGCAGTATTTT.

J is TRBJ1-1 and V is TRBV6-5; maybe TRBD1 (5 bases). Looked up from germline, CDR1 is MNHEY and CDR2 is SVGAGI. This CDR3 spans 15 amino acids. V lost 0 bases and J 1 base, leaving 9 bases between the germline ends. The CDR3 nucleotides read TGTGCCAGCAGTTACTCGACCAGGGCGAACACTGAAGCTTTCTTT. Amino acid sequence: CASSYSTRANTEAFF.

In its sample, this clone was seen a few times. This chain joins TRBV28 and TRBJ1-1; 11 bases match TRBD1. CDR1 is MDHEN, CDR2 SYDVKM, per germline. CDR3 length equals 15 residues. J gave up 3 bases and V 5 bases, and 5 bases lay outside the gene matches. The CDR3 region is CASSGRTGGDTEAFF. CDR3 in DNA: TGTGCCAGCAGTGGCCGGACAGGGGGCGACACTGAAGCTTTCTTT.

This chain joins TRBV4-1 and TRBJ1-6; TRBD1 agrees at 7 bases. J lost 7 bases, V lost 5 bases, and 8 bases had no gene match. Germline V gene sequence: CDR1 MGHRA, CDR2 YSYEKL. This CDR3 is built from 15 residues. For the CDR3, the DNA is TGCGCCAGCAGCGAGACAGGGAGACCGAATTCACCCCTCCACTTT. Translation gives CASSETGRPNSPLHF.